The 11 T cell receptor beta chains below were found in one sample sequenced in a study of blood T cell repertoires in COVID-19 (TCRdb year 2020). The library was produced with the immunoSEQ multiplex PCR assay. This is the immuneACCESS table as TCRdb keeps it, with only in-frame sequences that have V and J called. A part of the clones is gone; compared with another copy, unresolved V genes explain less than half, and the rest is unexplained. Recorded for this sample are 55,000 to 75,000 clones; roughly 77% of them occurred a single time. The ten largest account for roughly 14% of the sample. The specimen was peripheral blood. These TCRs come from a man older than 75 with acute or convalescent COVID-19.

The gene calls are TRBV7-2 and TRBJ2-5; perhaps TRBD2 as D (5 bases). Per germline, CDR1 SGHTA and CDR2 FQGNSA. The CDR3 has 14 amino acids. V was clipped by 4 bases and J by 2 bases, with 11 bases between them. The CDR3 DNA follows: TGTGCCAGCAGCTCCAGCCGGGGTCAAGAGACCCAGTACTTC. Its protein is CASSSSRGQETQYF.

The chain has TRBV4-3 and TRBJ1-2; 8 nucleotides agree with TRBD1. This CDR3 has 17 amino acids. The V and J ends lost 1 base and 3 bases, in that order; junction bases with no gene match: 10. CDR1 and CDR2 (germline): LGHNA, YSLEER. The CDR3, as DNA: TGCGCCAGCAGCCAAGGGAACAGGGGGGCCAAATACTATGGCTACACCTTC. This codes for CASSQGNRGAKYYGYTF.

The rearrangement joins TRBV6-5 to TRBJ1-2, with 7 bases matching TRBD1. Germline V gene data show CDR1 as MNHEY and CDR2 as SVGAGI. Trimming cost V 7 bases and J 4 bases; bases outside gene matches: 6. The CDR3 sequence is 13 residues long. CDR3 sequence reads: CASNRGAGYGYTF. The CDR3 nucleotides read TGTGCCAGCAACAGGGGCGCGGGCTATGGCTACACCTTC.

This clone has a handful of counts. The CDR3 nucleotides read TGTGCCAGCAGTGATGAACAGGGGAATGGCTACACCTTC. Protein sequence: CASSDEQGNGYTF. This chain connects TRBV2 to TRBJ1-2, with 7 bases fitting TRBD1. The CDR3 spans 13 residues. With 3 bases clipped from V and 6 bases from J, the junction kept 4 bases outside the gene matches. Germline lookup yields CDR1 SNHLY and CDR2 FYNNEI.

The chain recombines TRBV10-3 with TRBJ1-6; unclear D gene. V was clipped by 3 bases and J by 14 bases, with 23 bases between them. The germline V gene encodes CDR1 ENHRY and CDR2 SYGVKD. CDR3 length: 16 amino acids. The CDR3 spells CAISEDEGRGSRALHF. The CDR3 region has the DNA TGTGCCATCAGTGAAGACGAGGGCCGGGGTAGTAGGGCCCTCCACTTT.

The DNA for the CDR3 is TGTGCCAGCCAAAGAGGGCCGGGAGGTGCAACTAATGAAAAACTGTTTTTT. As protein: CASQRGPGGATNEKLFF. The chain links TRBV11-2 to TRBJ1-4; D not resolved. Between the trimmed V and J ends, which lost 8 bases and 0 bases, there was a span of 19 bases. The CDR3 length is 17 residues. The germline gives CDR1 SGHAT, CDR2 FQNNGV.

V is TRBV6-4 and J is TRBJ2-2; no reliable D call. V dropped 3 bases and J dropped 2 bases, with 7 bases sitting between them. From germline, CDR1 is MRHNA and CDR2 SNTAGT. The CDR3 extends over 14 amino acids. This CDR3 is CASSEISNTGELFF. As DNA, the CDR3 is TGTGCCAGCAGTGAAATTAGCAACACCGGGGAGCTGTTTTTT.

The chain joins TRBV7-9 to TRBJ1-6, with a possible D match to TRBD1 (5 bases). V gave up 3 bases and J gave up 10 bases, with 10 bases separating them. The CDR3 totals 13 residues. Germline V gene data show CDR1 as SEHNR and CDR2 as FQNEAQ (reference sequence). As DNA, the CDR3 is TGTGCCAGCAGCTTCAGGGAAGGATCACCCCTCCACTTT. This encodes CASSFREGSPLHF.

The chain joins TRBV6-5 to TRBJ1-5, with D hard to call. The V gene's germline CDR1 is MNHEY and CDR2 SVGAGI. Trimming removed 6 bases at V and 2 bases at J, with 14 bases between. The CDR3 extends over 15 amino acids. The CDR3 loop reads CASSPRSDGNQPQHF. The CDR3 DNA is TGTGCCAGCAGCCCACGGTCTGATGGCAATCAGCCCCAGCATTTT.

The chain links TRBV28 to TRBJ2-7, with 13 bases lining up with TRBD2. The V segment lost 6 bases and the J segment 4 bases; nucleotides outside the gene matches: 12. The CDR3 loop spans 17 amino acids. Per germline, CDR1 MDHEN and CDR2 SYDVKM. The CDR3 coding sequence is TGTGCCAGCAGCCCCGGGACTAGCGGGATTCAGCGATACGAGCAGTACTTC. Translated, it gives CASSPGTSGIQRYEQYF.

The chain employs TRBV7-3 and TRBJ1-2, with a possible D match to TRBD1 (5 bases). Trimming removed 5 bases at V and 6 bases at J, with 13 bases between. The CDR3 totals 13 residues. CDR1 and CDR2 from the germline V gene are SGHTA and FQGTGA. Here the CDR3 reads CASSVQGIDGYTF. In nucleotides, the CDR3 is TGTGCCAGCAGCGTTCAGGGAATCGATGGCTACACCTTC.